This is a list of T cell receptor beta chains from one sample in a study of shared clonotypes between healthy human individuals. Assay: immunoSEQ multiplex PCR; the TCRdb copy retains only in-frame clones and omits some. The data show around 2,000,000 clones, with roughly 94% seen just once and 0.9% to 1.4% held by the top ten. Sample: naive CD8+ T cells sorted from blood. These receptors were taken from a man younger than 30 in good health. CDR3s include the opening cysteine and the closing phenylalanine or tryptophan. The order of the fields is D gene, V gene, CDR3 length, J gene, CDR3 protein. D genes are given only for firm matches.

NA	TRBV19	13	TRBJ2-4	CASSIDLTGLQYF
NA	TRBV27	14	TRBJ2-3	CASSLLGRPDTQYF
NA	TRBV18	16	TRBJ2-2	CASSPVPQGPIGELFF
TRBD2	TRBV10-3	17	TRBJ2-1	CATTNFLLAGGSNEQFF
NA	TRBV6-1	15	TRBJ2-7	CASSEAPSPTYEQYF
NA	TRBV4-2	16	TRBJ2-2	CASSQWGGGSTGELFF
NA	TRBV14	13	TRBJ2-7	CASSAGVSYEQYF
NA	TRBV4-3	18	TRBJ1-6	CASSLQSGLNDYNSPLHF
TRBD2	TRBV7-9	15	TRBJ2-3	CASSSGLAGLDTQYF
NA	TRBV6-1	14	TRBJ2-5	CASSELIRAGTQYF
TRBD1	TRBV11-3	14	TRBJ2-1	CASSDRGLYNEQFF
NA	TRBV13	14	TRBJ2-1	CASSLGAGVNEQFF
NA	TRBV10-3	17	TRBJ2-7	CAIRATLGESSAYEQYF
NA	TRBV19	11	TRBJ1-2	CAVGSGYGYTF
TRBD2	TRBV7-9	15	TRBJ2-1	CASSVLAGGGSEQFF
NA	TRBV11-2	13	TRBJ2-1	CASNSPGHNEQFF
TRBD1	TRBV27	14	TRBJ2-7	CASSPAGTAYEQYF
TRBD1	TRBV18	15	TRBJ2-3	CASSSGTGVTDTQYF
NA	TRBV6-1	16	TRBJ1-2	CASSDGESLTLYGYTF
NA	TRBV27	16	TRBJ2-7	CASSLSSGVISYEQYF
NA	TRBV6-5	13	TRBJ2-1	CASSYRLYNEQFF
NA	TRBV6-5	14	TRBJ1-1	CASSYRGSNTEAFF
TRBD2	TRBV9	18	TRBJ2-2	CASSVAPGGEGNTGELFF
NA	TRBV6-5	14	TRBJ2-1	CASSWGGGANEQFF
NA	TRBV5-1	15	TRBJ2-7	CASTDIRDGTYEQYF
NA	TRBV2	13	TRBJ2-5	CASKGPNKETQYF
TRBD2	TRBV27	15	TRBJ2-5	CASSWGTSGRETQYF
NA	TRBV6-5	11	TRBJ2-7	CASRAGAEQYF
TRBD1	TRBV7-8	15	TRBJ2-7	CASSFLSGTDYEQYF
TRBD2	TRBV6-8	15	TRBJ2-7	CASSYGRESHYEQYF
NA	TRBV5-1	13	TRBJ2-7	CASSAGQTYEQYF
NA	TRBV27	13	TRBJ2-7	CASSLDSTYEQYF
NA	TRBV11-2	15	TRBJ2-7	CASSQGIAGTYEQYF
NA	TRBV11-3	12	TRBJ2-3	CASSLYADTQYF
NA	TRBV27	13	TRBJ1-2	CASSLTGNYGYTF
TRBD1	TRBV5-4	15	TRBJ1-2	CASSLWGQGIYGYTF
NA	TRBV28	13	TRBJ2-7	CASSYRANDEQYF
NA	TRBV30	16	TRBJ2-3	CAWTGPRKGSPDTQYF
TRBD2	TRBV27	14	TRBJ2-5	CASRVLAGSETQYF
TRBD1	TRBV6-5	16	TRBJ1-3	CASSYPSGQGRNTIYF
NA	TRBV13	12	TRBJ2-1	CASRLKLNEQFF
NA	TRBV4-1	13	TRBJ1-5	CASSRGSNQPQHF
TRBD1	TRBV28	15	TRBJ1-1	CASSATGGMNTEAFF
NA	TRBV6-6	16	TRBJ2-5	CASSPGTIGNQETQYF
NA	TRBV28	14	TRBJ1-1	CASSFWRVNTEAFF
NA	TRBV9	15	TRBJ2-1	CASSVARGSYNEQFF